This TCR beta chain was captured by sequencing in a study of CD8+ T cells in alopecia areata. Study-wide background: Grafted skin came from C3H/HeJ donors with spontaneous alopecia (roughly 6-13 months old) and was placed on roughly 6-11-week-old female C3H/HeJ mice.

Per germline, CDR1 NSQYPW and CDR2 LRSPGD (reference sequence). The CDR3 length is 14 residues. The V and J ends lost 4 bases and 3 bases, in that order; junction bases with no gene match: 3. RNA, once extracted, was reverse transcribed into cDNA for use as the sequencing template. The protocol was immunoSEQ multiplex PCR, while the TCRdb copy is restricted to in-frame clones and leaves out a portion. The sample has over 250,000 clones, none seen only once; the top ten hold 1.2%. After pooling, cutaneous lymph node cells were sorted with CD4, CD8alpha, NKG2D, NKG2ACE and other markers. Findings and limits, study-wide: It was less clear whether patients shared TCRs than it was in mice, possibly because of HLA.

Points on this clone: Antigen specificity is unknown. All gene names here are mouse names. The read halts 4 residues ahead of the CDR3 end, with the missing end drawn from the germline J gene.

The TCR sequence derives from a C3H/HeJ mouse with alopecia areata. The strain bears MHC haplotype H2-k. Material: CD4+ T cells sorted from a lymph node. V usage is TRBV1 and J usage is TRBJ1-2, with 9 bases fitting TRBD1. CDR3 sequence reads: CTCSGGQGYSDYTF. The CDR3 DNA, read in part, is TGCACCTGCAGTGGGGGACAGGGTTACTCC.